This T cell receptor (beta chain) was obtained from a study of identical twins. Every donor was a healthy Caucasian. Template switching introduced a universal primer site, and the cDNA bore unique molecular identifiers. MiXCR, run by TCRdb on the 5' RACE reads, gives a single entry per CDR3 protein. The sample holds 1.5 million to 2 million distinct CDR3 sequences, 32% seen once. CDR3 size: 16 residues. V was trimmed by 0 bases and J by 0 bases, leaving 12 bases between them. Germline V gene sequence: CDR1 DFQATT, CDR2 SNEGSKA (reference sequence). Sample: cord blood. The genes are TRBV20-1 and TRBJ2-4, with D maybe TRBD2 (5 bases). This sequence was found in a newborn girl in good health. The CDR3 DNA sequence: TGCAGTGCTAGAGATCACGAGGGTCTAGCCAAAAACATTCAGTACTTC. Its translation: CSARDHEGLAKNIQYF.